These 17 T cell receptor beta chains share one sample of origin, sequenced in a study of T-cell memory formation after mild COVID-19. TCRdb processed the 5' RACE reads anew with MiXCR; each CDR3 protein has one entry. The sample shows a few hundred thousand distinct CDR3 sequences, around a sixth of them seen only once. Sequenced: PBMCs or a T cell subset sorted from them (not recorded which). The receptors come from a man aged 18 to 30 who had mild COVID-19 (a few samples of this study predate the infection). Cell type and time point are not known.

In its sample, this clonotype was seen a few times. The chain is built from TRBV6-2 or TRBV6-3 and TRBJ2-2; possibly TRBD2 for D (5 bases). Trimming pared 7 bases from V and 4 bases from J, leaving 10 bases between. Germline CDR1 reads MNHEY; CDR2 reads SVGEGT. The length of the CDR3 is 13 residues. The DNA of the CDR3 is TGTGCCAGCAATCTAGGGAGCACCGGGGAGCTGTTTTTT. This encodes CASNLGSTGELFF.

Only a few counts were recorded for this clonotype. V is TRBV21-1 and J is TRBJ2-4; no check of the table's D call, TRBD1, against the DNA was made. TRBV21-1 is an annotated pseudogene. CDR3 length equals 13 residues. The CDR3 DNA reads TGTGCCAGCCTCCCGGGACAGATGGACATTCAGTACTTC. Translated, it gives CASLPGQMDIQYF.

This chain links TRBV7-2 with TRBJ2-3, with 8 bases matching TRBD1. This CDR3 is built from 15 residues. Germline V gene lookup returns CDR1 SGHTA and CDR2 FQGNSA. Trimming at V came to 0 bases and at J to 7 bases, leaving 6 bases not matched to a gene. DNA of the CDR3: TGTGCCAGCAGCTTAGCCGCCGGACAGGGCCATACGCAGTATTTT. It specifies CASSLAAGQGHTQYF.

This clonotype was observed a single time. The rearrangement links TRBV7-9 to TRBJ1-3, with TRBD1 as a possible D gene (5 bases). The germline V and J ends were trimmed by 2 bases and 0 bases, with 8 bases remaining between them. Germline CDR1 reads SEHNR; CDR2 reads FQNEAQ (reference sequence). The CDR3 extends over 15 amino acids. The CDR3 DNA follows: TGTGCCAGCAGCTTATACGGGGGCTCTGGAAACACCATATATTTT. This codes for CASSLYGGSGNTIYF. The full variable domain, rest sourced from reference TRBV7-9 and TRBJ1-3, is DTGVSQNPRHKITKRGQNVTFRCDPISEHNRLYWYRQTLGQGPEFLTYFQNEAQLEKSRLLSDRFSAERPKGSFSTLEIQRTEQGDSAMYLCASSLYGGSGNTIYFGEGSWLTVV.

The chain joins TRBV12-3 or TRBV12-4 to TRBJ2-3; 7 bases fit TRBD2. V trimming: 6 bases; J trimming: 2 bases; junction bases outside the gene matches: 2. The CDR3 totals 13 residues. CDR3 DNA: TGTGCCAGCAGCGGGGGGATCACAGATACGCAGTATTTT. It encodes CASSGGITDTQYF.

This clonotype was seen only a few times. The genes are TRBV20-1 and TRBJ1-1, with no clear D. CDR1 and CDR2 from the germline V gene are DFQATT and SNEGSKA (reference sequence). There are 13 residues in the CDR3. Trimming cost V 4 bases and J 2 bases, with 11 bases left between them. The CDR3 region has the DNA TGCAGTGCTAAGAGAAGTCTAAACACTGAAGCTTTCTTT. Protein: CSAKRSLNTEAFF.

The V call is TRBV15, the J call TRBJ2-3; 7 bases are shared with TRBD2. Germline V lookup: CDR1 LNHNV, CDR2 YYDKDF (reference sequence). V shed 1 base and J 5 bases; nucleotides not matched to a gene: 12. This CDR3 spans 17 amino acids. CDR3 sequence reads: CATSRAFLAGAKDTQYF. The CDR3 DNA sequence: TGTGCCACCAGCAGAGCCTTCTTAGCGGGTGCAAAAGATACGCAGTATTTT.

The rearrangement joins TRBV5-1 to TRBJ2-1; D unclear. The V end was cut by 7 bases, the J end by 9 bases, with 17 bases between. CDR3 length: 13 amino acids. Germline CDR1 and CDR2: SGHRS and YFSETQ. The CDR3 nucleotides read TGCGCCAGCCGAGTGGATGTATGGGGTGAGCAGTTCTTC. Translated: CASRVDVWGEQFF.

This chain joins TRBV7-9 and TRBJ2-4; no clear D gene. CDR3 length equals 14 residues. Germline V gene data show CDR1 as SEHNR and CDR2 as FQNEAQ (reference sequence). V was cut by 5 bases and J by 0 bases, with 8 bases left in between. The CDR3 bases are TGTGCCAGCAGCCCGAGAATAGCCAAAAACATTCAGTACTTC. This translates into CASSPRIAKNIQYF.

This sequence joins TRBV20-1 and TRBJ2-7, with a tentative D call TRBD1 (5 bases). The CDR3 loop spans 13 amino acids. The germline CDR1 and CDR2 sequences are DFQATT and SNEGSKA (reference sequence). V shed 5 bases and J shed 5 bases, with 16 bases lying between them. CDR3 sequence: CSAAAVQGNEQYV. Written as DNA, the CDR3 is TGCAGTGCTGCTGCCGTCCAGGGAAACGAGCAGTACGTC.

The chain employs TRBV5-1 and TRBJ1-4; no clear D. The germline V gene encodes CDR1 SGHRS and CDR2 YFSETQ. This CDR3 has 18 residues. V lost 6 bases to trimming and J lost 0 bases, with 21 bases between them. The CDR3 bases are TGCGCCAGCACTCCGGGTCTTCCTGTCCCCACAACTAATGAAAAACTGTTTTTT. This codes for CASTPGLPVPTTNEKLFF. Using reference TRBV5-1 and TRBJ1-4 for the parts outside the CDR3, the full variable domain is KAGVTQTPRYLIKTRGQQVTLSCSPISGHRSVSWYQQTPGQGLQFLFEYFSETQRNKGNFPGRFSGRQFSNSRSEMNVSTLELGDSALYLCASTPGLPVPTTNEKLFFGSGTQLSVL.

The table lists this clonotype with many counts. The chain uses TRBV5-1 and TRBJ2-5; D is tentatively TRBD1 or TRBD2 (5 bases each). Trimming removed 1 base at V and 3 bases at J, with 7 bases between. This CDR3 region has 13 residues. Germline V gene lookup returns CDR1 SGHRS and CDR2 YFSETQ. The CDR3 DNA follows: TGCGCCAGCAGCTTGAGAGGGGAAGAGACCCAGTACTTC. It translates to CASSLRGEETQYF.

This clonotype was seen more than once but under ten times. The chain couples TRBV2 to TRBJ2-7; TRBD2 is a possible D gene (6 bases). CDR1 is SNHLY, CDR2 FYNNEI, per germline. Trimming removed 0 bases from V and 3 bases from J, with 15 bases in between. The CDR3 is 16 amino acids. The CDR3 sequence: CASSEALGGVFYEQYF. DNA for the CDR3: TGTGCCAGCAGTGAAGCGCTGGGCGGGGTGTTCTACGAGCAGTACTTC.

This clonotype showed up just a few times. The chain carries TRBV25-1 and TRBJ2-3; 9 bases are shared with TRBD1. Germline-derived CDR1 and CDR2 are MGHDK and SYGVNS. The CDR3 runs to 17 residues. J gave up 5 bases and V 8 bases, and 17 bases lay outside the gene matches. The CDR3 region has the DNA TGTGCCAGCGGAACTGCCGGGACAGGGAACCGGGAAGATACGCAGTATTTT. Amino acid sequence: CASGTAGTGNREDTQYF.

J is TRBJ1-5 and V is TRBV29-1; 7 nucleotides align to TRBD1. The CDR3 runs to 15 residues. Germline V gives CDR1 SQVTM, CDR2 ANQGSEA. J gave up 2 bases and V 4 bases, and 8 bases lay outside the gene matches. The CDR3 sequence: CSVGGRGGGNQPQHF. CDR3 sequence (DNA): TGCAGCGTTGGGGGCAGGGGGGGTGGCAATCAGCCCCAGCATTTT.

This chain links TRBV20-1 with TRBJ2-5, with D uncertain. V lost 5 bases, J lost 4 bases, and 20 bases lay in between. Germline V CDR1 and CDR2: DFQATT, SNEGSKA (reference sequence). The CDR3 extends over 15 amino acids. DNA of the CDR3: TGCAGTGCTGGGCCCCCTAGTGGTTGGGGAGAGACCCAGTACTTC. Translating gives CSAGPPSGWGETQYF.

The chain links TRBV9 to TRBJ2-3, with 10 bases fitting TRBD2. Germline CDR1 and CDR2: SGDLS and YYNGEE. This CDR3 is built from 16 residues. The V gene end was trimmed by 4 bases and the J gene end by 8 bases; junction bases not matched to a gene: 13. The chain's CDR3 is CASSFSGGPLPGTQYF. The CDR3 DNA reads as TGTGCCAGCAGCTTTAGCGGGGGGCCTCTCCCCGGTACGCAGTATTTT.